This T cell receptor (beta chain) was recorded in a study of T cell responses to AZD1222 COVID-19 vaccine. This clone was seen a few times. This CDR3 region has 12 residues. Germline V gene sequence: CDR1 GTSNPN, CDR2 SVGIG (reference sequence). Trimming left V 1 base short and J 6 bases short, with 9 bases between. TCRdb keeps only in-frame clones here, not all; method: immunoSEQ multiplex PCR. Seen here are 95,000 or so clones, approximately 91% observed once, and the top ten hold approximately 2.8%. The TCR comes from an adult in good health. The source material was peripheral blood, sampled on day 0 of AZD1222 vaccination. The genes are TRBV30 and TRBJ2-5; no clear D gene. DNA for the CDR3: TGTGCCTGGAGTGATCGACGGAAGACCCAGTACTTC. This codes for CAWSDRRKTQYF.